This T cell receptor (beta chain) derives from a study of blood T cell repertoires in COVID-19. Clones were sequenced by immunoSEQ multiplex PCR, and TCRdb holds only the in-frame ones, with some missing. There are some 40,000 clones in the sample; roughly 92% occur only once, and over 0.3% lies in the top ten. Trimming took 4 bases from V and 0 from J, leaving 13 bases between them. This CDR3 is built from 15 residues. Germline CDR1 reads SGHTA; CDR2 reads FQGNSA. The receptor's source is a man aged 50-59 years with COVID-19, enrolled during active disease. Material: peripheral blood. J is TRBJ2-7 and V is TRBV7-2, with TRBD1 as a possible D gene (6 bases). The CDR3 reads CASSSRDTFSYEQYF. The CDR3 DNA follows: TGTGCCAGCAGCTCACGGGACACATTCTCCTACGAGCAGTACTTC.